Listed below are T cell receptor beta chains from one sample, sequenced in a study of T cells in Graves' hyperthyroidism and ophthalmopathy. Each CDR3 protein is one row after TCRdb ran MiXCR on the multiplex PCR reads. The top ten clones hold over 25% of a sample with approximately 420,000 distinct CDR3 sequences, 14% to 15% of them seen once. Sequenced sample: blood. These receptors all stem from a woman aged 25 to 39 with Graves' hyperthyroidism. Each CDR3 is given with its conserved first and last residue. The order of the fields is V gene, J gene, D gene, clone size, CDR3 DNA, CDR3 protein. The D gene is left open where the match is weak. Expanded clones are given a class, and other clones once, few, many or no size at all.

V: TRBV5-1; J: TRBJ2-3; D: -; size: few; DNA: TGCGCCAGCAGCTCGGGTGTGCGGGATGGGACAGATACGCAGTATTTT; CDR3: CASSSGVRDGTDTQYF
V: TRBV3-1; J: TRBJ2-4; D: -; size: few; DNA: TGTGCCAGCAGCCAAGGACAGGCGGAGAACATTCAGTACTTC; CDR3: CASSQGQAENIQYF
V: TRBV30; J: TRBJ2-4; D: -; size: many; DNA: TGTGCCTGGAACACAGGGCTGAGGAACATTCAGTACTTC; CDR3: CAWNTGLRNIQYF
V: TRBV7-8; J: TRBJ1-1; D: -; size: few; DNA: TGTGCCAGCAGCTTAGGGGCAGATTCCACTGAAGCTTTCTTT; CDR3: CASSLGADSTEAFF
V: TRBV10-1; J: TRBJ2-2; D: TRBD2; size: -; DNA: TGCGCCAGCAGTGACCAAACTAGCGACACCGGGGAGCTGTTTTTT; CDR3: CASSDQTSDTGELFF
V: TRBV27; J: TRBJ2-7; D: TRBD2; size: many; DNA: TGTGCCAGCAGTTTCAGCGGCGGGGGCTCCTACGAGCAGTACTTC; CDR3: CASSFSGGGSYEQYF
V: TRBV29-1; J: TRBJ1-2; D: -; size: few; DNA: TGCAGCGCTCCCAGAAGCCTCTGGGGCTACACCTTC; CDR3: CSAPRSLWGYTF
V: TRBV28; J: TRBJ2-7; D: -; size: many; DNA: TGTGCCACCTGGAGGACCTACGAGCAGTACTTC; CDR3: CATWRTYEQYF
V: TRBV7-2; J: TRBJ2-7; D: -; size: many; DNA: TGTGCCAGCAGCTCCCGGTACAGGAGCAACTACGAGCAGTACTTC; CDR3: CASSSRYRSNYEQYF
V: TRBV7-8; J: TRBJ1-1; D: -; size: many; DNA: TGTGCCAGCAGCTTAGGGCAGATAGGTGACACTGAAGCTTTCTTT; CDR3: CASSLGQIGDTEAFF
V: TRBV12-3/TRBV12-4; J: TRBJ2-1; D: TRBD2; size: -; DNA: TGTGCCAGCTCTAGCCTAGCGGGAGTTTGGAATGAGCAGTTCTTC; CDR3: CASSSLAGVWNEQFF